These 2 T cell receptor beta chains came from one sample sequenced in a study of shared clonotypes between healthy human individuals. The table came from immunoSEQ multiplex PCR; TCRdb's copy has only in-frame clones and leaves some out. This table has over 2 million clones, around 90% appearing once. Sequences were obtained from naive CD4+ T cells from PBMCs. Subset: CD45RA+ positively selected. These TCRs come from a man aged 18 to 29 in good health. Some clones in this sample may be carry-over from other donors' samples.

The CDR3 DNA sequence: TGTGCCAGCAGCCCGAGGACAGGGTCCTACGAGCAGTACTTC. This codes for CASSPRTGSYEQYF. J is TRBJ2-7 and V is TRBV5-4; 8 nucleotides match TRBD1. The CDR3 runs 14 residues. With V trimmed by 4 bases and J by 1 base, 4 bases remained unmatched. Germline V gene sequence: CDR1 SGHNT, CDR2 YYREEE (reference sequence). The full variable domain, its missing parts supplied by reference TRBV5-4 and TRBJ2-7, is ETGVTQSPTHLIKTRGQQVTLRCSSQSGHNTVSWYQQALGQGPQFIFQYYREEENGRGNFPPRFSGLQFPNYSSELNVNALELDDSALYLCASSPRTGSYEQYFGPGTRLTVT.

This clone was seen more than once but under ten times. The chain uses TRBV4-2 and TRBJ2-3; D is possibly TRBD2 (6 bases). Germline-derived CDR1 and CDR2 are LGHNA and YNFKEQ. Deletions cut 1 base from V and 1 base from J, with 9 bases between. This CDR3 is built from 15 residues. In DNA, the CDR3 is TGTGCCAGCAGCCAAGGGGCTAGCGGCACAGATACGCAGTATTTT. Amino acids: CASSQGASGTDTQYF.